Below, one T cell receptor beta chain is given with its context. This specimen belongs to a study of blood T cell repertoires in COVID-19. Study information: Specimens from acute and convalescent COVID-19 originated in the United States, Italy and Spain. T cells, B-cell-depleted T cells, or PBMCs provided the cDNA or gDNA that served as material.

In the study's own analysis: The authors estimated nucleated cell counts from reference gene primer amplification. Measured with immunoSEQ multiplex PCR; TCRdb has only the in-frame clones, and not every one. That table gives V, J and clone size, and the DNA gave D and trimming. The table lists approximately 120,000 clones, roughly 82% of them singletons. There are 14 residues in the CDR3. Between the trimmed V and J ends, which lost 3 bases and 3 bases, there was a span of 12 bases. Germline assignment: CDR1 KGHSH and CDR2 LQKENI. The genes are TRBV18 and TRBJ2-7; no clear D gene. The clonotype was recovered from a human donor in a cohort sampled during active COVID-19. The sample was peripheral blood. CDR3 sequence reads: CASSPPLSIYEQYF. The CDR3 DNA is TGTGCCAGCTCACCCCCTTTGAGTATCTACGAGCAGTACTTC.